Listed below are T cell receptor beta chains from one sample, sequenced in a study of somatic mutations in cytotoxic T cells in rheumatoid arthritis. Sequencing was performed with immunoSEQ multiplex PCR; in TCRdb, only in-frame clones are kept and a portion is missing. The sample includes about 15,000 clones, more than 60% of them seen just once. Material: CD8+ T cells sorted from blood. These receptors came from an adult with rheumatoid arthritis. The CDR3 runs from the conserved cysteine through the conserved F or W. The D gene is left open where the match is weak. Size tells how often a clone was seen (once, few, many) or the class of an expanded clone, and some rows leave it out.

D gene,J gene,V gene,clone size,CDR3 protein,CDR3 DNA
TRBD1,TRBJ2-5,TRBV5-5,-,CASSRGTGRETQYF,TGTGCCAGCTCGAGGGGGACAGGGCGAGAGACCCAGTACTTC
-,TRBJ2-1,TRBV5-1,-,CASSFSTEGLYNEQFF,TGCGCCAGCAGCTTTTCGACTGAGGGCCTCTACAATGAGCAGTTCTTC
-,TRBJ1-1,TRBV5-4,-,CASSLGAGPGTEAFF,TGTGCCAGCAGCTTGGGCGCGGGGCCTGGGACTGAAGCTTTCTTT
-,TRBJ1-2,TRBV7-6,-,CASSLRSGGGGYTF,TGTGCCAGCAGCTTAAGAAGTGGAGGGGGGGGCTACACCTTC
TRBD1,TRBJ2-3,TRBV4-2,-,CASSQGRDREGDTQYF,TGTGCCAGCAGCCAAGGCCGGGACAGGGAAGGGGATACGCAGTATTTT
-,TRBJ1-5,TRBV28,-,CASSTRPVLPQHF,TGTGCCAGCAGTACGAGACCCGTTCTGCCCCAGCATTTT
TRBD1,TRBJ2-3,TRBV7-6,-,CASSATGSLTDTQYF,TGTGCCAGCAGCGCGACAGGGTCCCTCACAGATACGCAGTATTTT
TRBD1,TRBJ1-4,TRBV6-4,-,CTRLRTGEGEKLFF,TGTACCAGGCTTCGGACAGGTGAGGGGGAAAAACTGTTTTTT
-,TRBJ2-3,TRBV10-2,-,CASSVGDTQYF,TGCGCCAGCAGTGTGGGGGATACGCAGTATTTT
-,TRBJ2-7,TRBV28,-,CASSLSATPPIYEQYF,TGTGCCAGCAGTTTATCGGCGACCCCCCCTATCTACGAGCAGTACTTC
TRBD1,TRBJ1-3,TRBV11-1,-,CASSSQGADTIYF,TGTGCCAGCAGCTCCCAGGGGGCTGACACCATATATTTT
-,TRBJ2-5,TRBV28,-,CASSFFNQETQYF,TGTGCCAGCAGTTTTTTTAATCAAGAGACCCAGTACTTC
-,TRBJ1-2,TRBV9,-,CASSEEPDYGYTF,TGTGCCAGCAGCGAGGAGCCGGACTATGGCTACACCTTC
-,TRBJ2-5,TRBV11-2,once,CASSLDREWETQYF,TGTGCCAGCAGCTTAGACAGGGAATGGGAGACCCAGTACTTC
-,TRBJ1-1,TRBV27,-,CASSLGQRTEAFF,TGTGCCAGCAGTTTAGGGCAGCGGACTGAAGCTTTCTTT
-,TRBJ2-7,TRBV27,-,CASSSGYEQYF,TGTGCCAGCAGTTCTGGCTACGAGCAGTACTTC
TRBD2,TRBJ2-3,TRBV7-9,-,CASSPSGGASTDTQYF,TGTGCCAGCAGCCCTAGCGGGGGGGCTAGCACAGATACGCAGTATTTT
-,TRBJ2-1,TRBV2,-,CASSDRYNEQFF,TGTGCCAGCAGTGACAGATACAATGAGCAGTTCTTC
TRBD1,TRBJ1-5,TRBV6-5,-,CASSSGTGGMHQPQHF,TGTGCCAGCAGTTCCGGGACAGGGGGCATGCATCAGCCCCAGCATTTT
TRBD2,TRBJ2-1,TRBV11-2,-,CASSSSGRYNEQFF,TGTGCCAGCAGCTCTAGCGGGAGGTACAATGAGCAGTTCTTC
-,TRBJ1-2,TRBV6-7,-,CASSYSREATRYGYTF,TGTGCCAGCAGTTACTCGAGGGAGGCAACTCGATATGGCTACACCTTC
TRBD1,TRBJ1-1,TRBV6-5,-,CASSYSTGVAFF,TGTGCCAGCAGTTACTCGACAGGGGTAGCTTTCTTT
-,TRBJ1-4,TRBV5-6,medium-sized,CASSFEGEKLFF,TGTGCCAGCAGCTTTGAGGGAGAAAAACTGTTTTTT
-,TRBJ1-2,TRBV29-1,-,CSVAGSEGTNYGYTF,TGCAGCGTCGCGGGCTCGGAAGGGACTAACTATGGCTACACCTTC
TRBD2,TRBJ2-1,TRBV6-1,-,CASSVTGLGVIYNEQFF,TGTGCCAGCAGTGTGACGGGACTAGGCGTAATCTACAATGAGCAGTTCTTC
TRBD2,TRBJ2-1,TRBV5-1,-,CASSLGGLDNEQFF,TGCGCCAGCAGCTTGGGGGGACTAGACAATGAGCAGTTCTTC
TRBD1,TRBJ1-1,TRBV6-1,-,CAVEGARTTEAFF,TGTGCCGTTGAGGGGGCGCGAACCACTGAAGCTTTCTTT
TRBD2,TRBJ2-3,TRBV9,once,CASSRTSGGTSDTQYF,TGTGCCAGCAGCAGGACTAGCGGGGGAACATCGGATACGCAGTATTTT
-,TRBJ2-5,TRBV7-2,-,CASRRSVYRVRETQYF,TGTGCCAGCAGACGTTCCGTTTACAGGGTACGAGAGACCCAGTACTTC
-,TRBJ2-6,TRBV9,few,CASSVDGDSGANVLTF,TGTGCCAGCAGCGTAGACGGGGACTCTGGGGCCAACGTCCTGACTTTC
-,TRBJ1-4,TRBV4-1,-,CASSQRSGRGAWEKLFF,TGCGCCAGCAGCCAACGATCGGGCCGGGGAGCCTGGGAAAAACTGTTTTTT
-,TRBJ2-7,TRBV27,-,CASSLAGLSYEQYF,TGTGCCAGCAGTTTAGCGGGGTTATCCTACGAGCAGTACTTC
-,TRBJ2-5,TRBV6-1,-,CASSEGLLFQETQYF,TGTGCCAGCAGTGAAGGGTTACTCTTCCAAGAGACCCAGTACTTC
-,TRBJ2-3,TRBV7-9,once,CASSLVGDTQYF,TGTGCCAGCAGCTTAGTGGGAGATACGCAGTATTTT
-,TRBJ2-1,TRBV7-9,-,CASSMRTVANNNEQFF,TGTGCCAGCAGCATGCGGACAGTCGCTAATAACAATGAGCAGTTCTTC
-,TRBJ1-2,TRBV5-8,-,CASSLGSFYGYTF,TGTGCCAGCAGCTTGGGATCTTTCTATGGCTACACCTTC
-,TRBJ2-1,TRBV10-3,once,CAISYREYEQFF,TGTGCCATCAGTTACAGGGAATATGAGCAGTTCTTC
TRBD2,TRBJ2-5,TRBV7-6,-,CASRRLAVARQETQYF,TGTGCCAGCAGACGACTAGCGGTTGCCCGTCAAGAGACCCAGTACTTC
TRBD1,TRBJ2-2,TRBV2,-,CASGGTGPTGELFF,TGTGCCAGCGGCGGGACAGGGCCTACCGGGGAGCTGTTTTTT
-,TRBJ2-3,TRBV2,few,CASRGENTDTQYF,TGTGCCAGCAGGGGGGAAAACACAGATACGCAGTATTTT
TRBD1,TRBJ1-2,TRBV5-1,-,CASSLEKGGVYGYTF,TGCGCCAGCAGCTTGGAGAAAGGGGGCGTCTATGGCTACACCTTC
-,TRBJ2-3,TRBV7-9,-,CASRSLLGLVGLDTQYF,TGTGCCAGCAGGAGCTTACTGGGACTTGTGGGGCTAGATACGCAGTATTTT
TRBD1,TRBJ2-3,TRBV27,-,CASGTGVRDTQYF,TGTGCCAGTGGGACAGGGGTGAGAGATACGCAGTATTTT
-,TRBJ1-1,TRBV2,-,CASSEGSQISLEAFF,TGTGCCAGCAGTGAAGGGTCACAAATCTCCCTTGAAGCTTTCTTT
-,TRBJ2-1,TRBV7-9,few,CASSLSFSEQFF,TGTGCCAGCAGCTTAAGCTTCTCGGAGCAGTTCTTC
-,TRBJ1-1,TRBV6-1,-,CASSEFLRMPRDTEAFF,TGTGCCAGCAGTGAATTCCTGAGGATGCCTAGGGACACTGAAGCTTTCTTT
TRBD2,TRBJ2-2,TRBV4-2,-,CASSQSLGLANTGELFF,TGTGCCAGCAGCCAGAGCCTGGGACTAGCGAACACCGGGGAGCTGTTTTTT
-,TRBJ2-6,TRBV25-1,-,CASSEYFGAGSGANVLTF,TGTGCCAGCAGTGAATACTTCGGGGCGGGGTCTGGGGCCAACGTCCTGACTTTC
-,TRBJ2-5,TRBV29-1,-,CSVVRGGAVETQYF,TGCAGCGTGGTCCGTGGGGGGGCCGTGGAGACCCAGTACTTC
TRBD1,TRBJ1-6,TRBV9,-,CASSVGHGTGGFLDNSPLHF,TGTGCCAGCAGCGTAGGCCACGGGACAGGGGGCTTCCTTGATAATTCACCCCTCCACTTT
-,TRBJ1-5,TRBV6-1,-,CASSARRRRPNQPQHF,TGTGCCAGCAGTGCCCGCCGGAGGAGGCCCAATCAGCCCCAGCATTTT